This T cell receptor (beta chain) was observed in a study of T-cell memory formation after mild COVID-19. TCRdb recomputed calls from the 5' RACE reads with MiXCR, one row per CDR3 protein. The table lists more than 150,000 distinct CDR3 sequences, roughly 12% of them singletons. Broader study findings: Clones contracting over day 15 to 85 were CD4/CD8 balanced, with later expanders leaning CD4+. Nothing showed for sure that second-wave clones peaking on day 37 were SARS-CoV-2 specific.

This clonotype was counted between two and nine times. What it recognizes is unknown. This CDR3 spans 13 amino acids. V lost 7 bases, J lost 0 bases, and 9 bases lay in between. In germline, CDR1 is SGHAT, CDR2 FQNNGV. The sequencing input was PBMCs or a T cell subset sorted from them (not recorded which). The chain recombines TRBV11-2 with TRBJ2-5; D possibly corresponds to TRBD2 (5 bases). This receptor was obtained from a man between 18 and 29 years old who had mild COVID-19 (a few samples of this study predate the infection). Cell type and time point are not known. As DNA, the CDR3 is TGTGCCAGCACCCTTAGCGACCAAGAGACCCAGTACTTC. It translates to CASTLSDQETQYF.